Many counts were recorded for the clone carrying this T cell receptor (beta chain). The germline V and J ends were trimmed by 7 bases and 2 bases, with 14 bases remaining between them. This CDR3 has 14 amino acids. Per germline, CDR1 MDHEN and CDR2 SYDVKM. This record belongs to a study of T cell repertoires in cytomegalovirus infection. Study-level background: Matching HLA type and CMV infection were both indicated by public TCR beta signatures.

TCRdb fed the reads into MiXCR, producing one record per CDR3 protein. There are 200,000 to 300,000 distinct CDR3 sequences in the sample; roughly an eighth occur only once, and 1.5% to 2% lies in the top ten. Sequences were obtained from PBMCs. This TCR derives from a human donor in good health (CMV status not recorded). Some clones in this sample may be carry-over from other donors' samples. This chain links TRBV28 with TRBJ1-1; D remains ambiguous. CDR3 residues: CASTTPGLNTEAFF. As DNA, the CDR3 is TGTGCCAGCACGACCCCGGGTCTCAACACTGAAGCTTTCTTT.